This T cell receptor beta chain was captured by sequencing in a study of CDR3 diversity in severe acne. This clonotype has at least ten counts. TCRdb processed the PCR reads anew with MiXCR; each CDR3 protein has one entry. The sample carries around 100,000 distinct CDR3 sequences, about half recorded once. The receptor was isolated from a male donor with acne. The sample consisted of blood.

CDR3 bases: TGTGCCAGCAGTGAACGCGGAGACGATTCCTACGAGCAGTACTTC. Protein product: CASSERGDDSYEQYF. The chain joins TRBV6-1 to TRBJ2-7; D remains ambiguous. The germline V gene encodes CDR1 MNHNS and CDR2 SASEGT. V was shortened by 2 bases and J by 1 base, with 12 bases between the two germline ends. The CDR3 spans 15 residues.